This TCR beta chain stems from a study of T cells after yellow fever vaccination. CDR3 length: 15 amino acids. V lost 1 base to trimming and J lost 4 bases, with 13 bases between them. Germline V lookup: CDR1 LGHNT, CDR2 FRNRAP. There are a few counts of this clonotype. Template-switching 5'RACE yielded the TCR cDNA; a universal primer site and UMIs were added in the process. Via MiXCR, TCRdb re-called the 5' RACE reads, giving one row per CDR3 protein. The sample holds roughly 160,000 distinct CDR3 sequences; more than 5.5% are singletons and the top ten take 2.5%. This rearrangement joins TRBV12-5 to TRBJ1-2; tentative D call: TRBD1 (5 bases). The input for sequencing was CD4+ T cells sorted from PBMCs, taken 5 to 6 days after the first yellow fever vaccination. The sequence derives from a man between 18 and 35 years old who received the YFV17D yellow fever vaccine. Here the CDR3 reads CASGLGRRDPYGYTF. The DNA for the CDR3 is TGTGCTAGTGGTTTGGGCCGAAGGGACCCCTATGGCTACACCTTC.